These 10 T cell receptor beta chains came from one sample sequenced in a study of regulatory T cells in long-lasting Graves disease. The sample's time point: newly diagnosed GD, antithyroid drugs for less than 3 months. PBMC-extracted RNA yielded the TCR library. Through Arm-PCR of CDR3 regions and iRepertoire HTBI primers, TCR beta libraries were built. TCRdb independently ran MiXCR on the multiplex PCR reads; one entry per CDR3 protein. The profile shows approximately 400,000 distinct CDR3 sequences, 15% to 19% of them singletons. The sequencing used peripheral blood mononuclear cells (PBMCs), collected at new diagnosis, from a patient treated with antithyroid drugs. These TCRs come from a female donor with Graves disease.

This clonotype was observed a few times. The rearrangement links TRBV15 to TRBJ1-1; TRBD1 is a possible D gene (5 bases). Trimming took 2 bases from V and 1 from J, leaving 8 bases between them. CDR1 is LNHNV, CDR2 YYDKDF, per germline (reference sequence). The CDR3 length is 14 residues. CDR3 bases: TGTGCCACCAGCAGATTCACAGGGAACACTGAAGCTTTCTTT. Its translation: CATSRFTGNTEAFF. Full variable domain (outside the CDR3, taken from reference TRBV15 and TRBJ1-1): DAMVIQNPRYQVTQFGKPVTLSCSQTLNHNVMYWYQQKSSQAPKLLFHYYDKDFNNEADTPDNFQSRRPNTSFCFLDIRSPGLGDTAMYLCATSRFTGNTEAFFGQGTRLTVV.

The chain couples TRBV7-9 to TRBJ2-5; maybe TRBD1 (5 bases). The V end was cut by 5 bases, the J end by 2 bases, with 15 bases between. Germline CDR1 and CDR2: SEHNR and FQNEAQ (reference sequence). This CDR3 has 15 residues. The CDR3, as DNA: TGTGCCAGCAGCCCACCGACAGTAAATCAAGAGACCCAGTACTTC. It codes for CASSPPTVNQETQYF.

There are many counts of this clonotype. The chain has TRBV11-2 and TRBJ2-7; 10 bases line up with TRBD2. This CDR3 spans 14 amino acids. Germline V gene lookup returns CDR1 SGHAT and CDR2 FQNNGV. V lost 4 bases to trimming and J lost 3 bases; unmatched junction nucleotides: 3. DNA for the CDR3: TGTGCCAGCAGCTCCGGGACTAGCGACTACGAGCAGTACTTC. This gives the protein CASSSGTSDYEQYF.

This clonotype was found many times. Germline is not matched at one junction end, which may reflect a read error. The chain carries TRBV12-3 or TRBV12-4 and TRBJ1-1, with D perhaps matching TRBD1 (5 bases). The CDR3 extends over 11 amino acids. CDR3: CASSYGDPPLF. The CDR3 bases are TGTGCCAGCAGTTACGGGGACCCCCCGCTCTTT.

The V and J genes are TRBV5-1 and TRBJ1-5; TRBD1 matches at 7 bases. Germline CDR1 is SGHRS and CDR2 is YFSETQ. After removal of 0 bases from V and 5 bases from J, the junction contained 5 bases not matched to a gene. The CDR3 is 15 residues long. Here the CDR3 reads CASSLVGRGDQPQHF. CDR3 sequence (DNA): TGCGCCAGCAGCTTGGTCGGCAGGGGGGATCAGCCCCAGCATTTT.

This chain joins TRBV27 and TRBJ2-1; D is possibly TRBD1 (5 bases). The CDR3 totals 15 residues. CDR1 is MNHEY, CDR2 SMNVEV, per germline (reference sequence). V shed 5 bases and J shed 4 bases, with 15 bases lying between them. The CDR3 DNA is TGTGCCAGCAGTCAGACGGAAGACAGTTACAATGAGCAGTTCTTC. Amino acids: CASSQTEDSYNEQFF.

In its sample, this clonotype was seen many times. For the CDR3, the DNA is TGCAGTGCAAACCCGGGACGGTCCTCGGGTGAGCAGTTCTTC. It yields the protein CSANPGRSSGEQFF. The V gene is TRBV20-1, the J gene TRBJ2-1; D possibly matches TRBD1 or TRBD2 (5 bases each). Per the germline V gene, CDR1 is DFQATT and CDR2 is SNEGSKA (reference sequence). The ends were cut back, 6 bases at V and 9 bases at J, with 21 bases in the middle. CDR3 size: 14 residues.

A few counts support this clonotype. The chain recombines TRBV5-5 with TRBJ1-1; 8 nucleotides line up with TRBD1. Germline V gives CDR1 SGHKS, CDR2 YYEKEE (reference sequence). Unmatched junction bases numbered 17, after V lost 7 bases and J lost 3 bases. The CDR3 loop spans 17 amino acids. The CDR3 loop is CASRSGHDRGGDTEAFF. Here the CDR3 DNA reads TGTGCCAGCCGATCGGGCCACGACAGGGGAGGGGACACTGAAGCTTTCTTT.

V and J are TRBV27 and TRBJ2-5; D might be TRBD1 or TRBD2, each matching 7 bases. CDR1 MNHEY and CDR2 SMNVEV come from the germline V gene (reference sequence). V was pared by 11 bases and J by 6 bases, with 19 bases between. The CDR3 consists of 13 residues. The CDR3 is CAVAGGGRKTQYF. The CDR3 nucleotides are TGTGCCGTCGCAGGGGGGGGCCGGAAGACCCAGTACTTC.

This clonotype was detected ten times or more. The chain carries TRBV15 and TRBJ2-1, with no clear D. The germline CDR1 and CDR2 sequences are LNHNV and YYDKDF (reference sequence). The germline V and J ends were trimmed by 2 bases and 6 bases, with 20 bases remaining between them. The CDR3 is made up of 17 amino acids. The CDR3 loop is CATSRRTGPQFGNEQFF. The DNA of the CDR3 is TGTGCCACCAGCAGAAGGACCGGTCCGCAGTTTGGCAATGAGCAGTTCTTC.